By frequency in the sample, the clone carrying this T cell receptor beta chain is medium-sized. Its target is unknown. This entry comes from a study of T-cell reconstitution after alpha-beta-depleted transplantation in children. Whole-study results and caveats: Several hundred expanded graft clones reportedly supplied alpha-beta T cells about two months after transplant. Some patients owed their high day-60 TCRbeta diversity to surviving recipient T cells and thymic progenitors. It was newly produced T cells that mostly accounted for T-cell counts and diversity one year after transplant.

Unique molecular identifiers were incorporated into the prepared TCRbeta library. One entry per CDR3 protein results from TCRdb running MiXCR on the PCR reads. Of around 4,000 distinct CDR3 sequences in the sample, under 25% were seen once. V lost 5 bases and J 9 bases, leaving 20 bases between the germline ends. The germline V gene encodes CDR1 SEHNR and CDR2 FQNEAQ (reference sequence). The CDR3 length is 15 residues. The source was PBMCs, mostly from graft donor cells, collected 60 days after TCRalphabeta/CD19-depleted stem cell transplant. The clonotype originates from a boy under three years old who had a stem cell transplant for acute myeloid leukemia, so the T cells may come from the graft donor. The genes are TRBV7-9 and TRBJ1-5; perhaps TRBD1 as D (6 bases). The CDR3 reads CASSRFDRMPGPQHF. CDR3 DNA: TGTGCCAGCAGCAGATTTGACAGGATGCCTGGGCCCCAGCATTTT.